This T cell receptor (beta chain) was sequenced during a study of shared clonotypes between healthy human individuals. The CDR3 is 15 amino acids. Clones were read by immunoSEQ multiplex PCR, and TCRdb kept only the in-frame ones, dropping some. The sample lists about 2.4 million clones, approximately 93% seen once, with more than 0.35% in the top ten. Sequenced material: naive CD4+ T cells from PBMCs. As to subset: CD45RA+ positively selected. The chain employs TRBV21-1 and TRBJ2-7; TRBD1, the table's D call, lacks a check against the DNA. TRBV21-1 is flagged as a pseudogene. This sequence was found in a man aged 18 to 30 in good health. Some clones in this sample may be carry-over from other donors' samples. The CDR3 coding sequence is TGTGCCATCTTAATTACCGGGACAGGGGCCCACGAGCAGTACTTC. This encodes CAILITGTGAHEQYF.